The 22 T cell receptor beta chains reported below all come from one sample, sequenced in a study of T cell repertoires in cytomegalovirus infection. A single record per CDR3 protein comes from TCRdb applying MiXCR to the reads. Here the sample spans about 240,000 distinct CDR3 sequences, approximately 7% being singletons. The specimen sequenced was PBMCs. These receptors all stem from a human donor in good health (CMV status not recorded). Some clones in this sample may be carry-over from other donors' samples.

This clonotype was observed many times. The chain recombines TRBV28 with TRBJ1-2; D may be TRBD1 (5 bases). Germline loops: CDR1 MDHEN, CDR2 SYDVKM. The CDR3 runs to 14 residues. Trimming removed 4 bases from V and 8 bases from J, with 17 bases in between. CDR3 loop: CASSSQGRGGGYTF. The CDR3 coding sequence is TGTGCCAGCAGTTCCCAGGGAAGGGGAGGCGGCTACACCTTC.

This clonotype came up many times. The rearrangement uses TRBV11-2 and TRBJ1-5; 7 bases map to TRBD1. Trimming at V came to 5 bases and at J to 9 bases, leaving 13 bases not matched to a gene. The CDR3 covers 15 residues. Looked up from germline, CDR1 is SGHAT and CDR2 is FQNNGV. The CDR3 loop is CASSPDTGALGPQHF. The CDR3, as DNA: TGTGCCAGCAGCCCGGATACAGGGGCCCTAGGGCCCCAGCATTTT.

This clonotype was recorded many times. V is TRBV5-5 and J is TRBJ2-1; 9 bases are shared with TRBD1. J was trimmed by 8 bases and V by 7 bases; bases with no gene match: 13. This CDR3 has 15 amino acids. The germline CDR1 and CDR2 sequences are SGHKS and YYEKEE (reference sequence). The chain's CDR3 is CASLTPGQGTHEQFF. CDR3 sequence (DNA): TGTGCCAGCCTAACCCCGGGACAGGGCACCCATGAGCAGTTCTTC. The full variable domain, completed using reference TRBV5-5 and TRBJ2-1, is DAGVTQSPTHLIKTRGQQVTLRCSPISGHKSVSWYQQVLGQGPQFIFQYYEKEERGRGNFPDRFSARQFPNYSSELNVNALLLGDSALYLCASLTPGQGTHEQFFGPGTRLTVL.

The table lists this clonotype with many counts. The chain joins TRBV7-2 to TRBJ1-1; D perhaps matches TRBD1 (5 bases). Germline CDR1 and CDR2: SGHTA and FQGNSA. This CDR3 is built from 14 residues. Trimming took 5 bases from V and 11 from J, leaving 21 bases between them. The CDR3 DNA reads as TGTGCCAGCAGCCCTTTTTCCGGGACCGCGGCCGCTTTCTTT. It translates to CASSPFSGTAAAFF.

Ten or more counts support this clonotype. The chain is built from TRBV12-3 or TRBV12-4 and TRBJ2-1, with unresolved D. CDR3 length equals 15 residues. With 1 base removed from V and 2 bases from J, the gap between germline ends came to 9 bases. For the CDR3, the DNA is TGTGCCAGCAGTTTAGATCAGGTTACCTACAATGAGCAGTTCTTC. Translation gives CASSLDQVTYNEQFF.

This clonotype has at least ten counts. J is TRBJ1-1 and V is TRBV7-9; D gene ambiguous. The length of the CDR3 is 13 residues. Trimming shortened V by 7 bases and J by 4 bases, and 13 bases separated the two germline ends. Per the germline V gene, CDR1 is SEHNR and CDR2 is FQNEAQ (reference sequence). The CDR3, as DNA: TGTGCCAGCAACGTCCACGAGGTCACTGAAGCTTTCTTT. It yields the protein CASNVHEVTEAFF. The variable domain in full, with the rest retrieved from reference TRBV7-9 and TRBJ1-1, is DTGVSQNPRHKITKRGQNVTFRCDPISEHNRLYWYRQTLGQGPEFLTYFQNEAQLEKSRLLSDRFSAERPKGSFSTLEIQRTEQGDSAMYLCASNVHEVTEAFFGQGTRLTVV.

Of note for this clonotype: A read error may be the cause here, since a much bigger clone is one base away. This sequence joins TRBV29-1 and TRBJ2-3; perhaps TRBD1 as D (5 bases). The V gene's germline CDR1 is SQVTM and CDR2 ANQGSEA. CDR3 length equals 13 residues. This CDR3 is CSVEKWTIDMQYF. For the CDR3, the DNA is TGCAGCGTTGAAAAGTGGACAATAGATATGCAGTATTTT.

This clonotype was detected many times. The CDR3 DNA is TGTGCCAGCAGTTACGACAGGGGGCCTGGTAGCGAGCAGTACTTC. It codes for CASSYDRGPGSEQYF. The rearrangement links TRBV6-6 to TRBJ2-7; 10 bases fit TRBD1. Germline assignment: CDR1 MNHNY and CDR2 SVGAGI (reference sequence). The CDR3 covers 15 residues. V was clipped by 2 bases and J by 6 bases; unmatched bases: 7.

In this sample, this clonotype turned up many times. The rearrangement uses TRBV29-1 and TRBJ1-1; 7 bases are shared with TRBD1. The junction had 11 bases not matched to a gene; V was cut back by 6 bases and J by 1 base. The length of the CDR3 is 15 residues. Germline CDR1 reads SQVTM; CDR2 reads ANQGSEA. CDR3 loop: CSVTPGQSTNTEAFF. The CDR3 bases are TGCAGCGTGACCCCGGGACAGTCGACGAACACTGAAGCTTTCTTT.

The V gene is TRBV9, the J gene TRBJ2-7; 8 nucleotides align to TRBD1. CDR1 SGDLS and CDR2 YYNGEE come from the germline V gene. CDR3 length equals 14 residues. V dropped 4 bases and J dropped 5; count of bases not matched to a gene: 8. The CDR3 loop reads CASSLDRAEDEQYF. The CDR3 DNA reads TGTGCCAGCAGCCTGGACAGGGCGGAGGACGAGCAGTACTTC. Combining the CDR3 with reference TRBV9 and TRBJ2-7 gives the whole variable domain DSGVTQTPKHLITATGQRVTLRCSPRSGDLSVYWYQQSLDQGLQFLIQYYNGEERAKGNILERFSAQQFPDLHSELNLSSLELGDSALYFCASSLDRAEDEQYFGPGTRLTVT.

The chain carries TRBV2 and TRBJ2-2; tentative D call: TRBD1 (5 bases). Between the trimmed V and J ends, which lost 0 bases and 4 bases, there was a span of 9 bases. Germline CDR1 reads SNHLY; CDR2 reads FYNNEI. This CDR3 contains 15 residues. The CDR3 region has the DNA TGTGCCAGCAGTGAAGCGCGACAGCTCACCGGGGAGCTGTTTTTT. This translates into CASSEARQLTGELFF. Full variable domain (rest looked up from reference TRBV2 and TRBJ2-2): EPEVTQTPSHQVTQMGQEVILRCVPISNHLYFYWYRQILGQKVEFLVSFYNNEISEKSEIFDDQFSVERPDGSNFTLKIRSTKLEDSAMYFCASSEARQLTGELFFGEGSRLTVL.

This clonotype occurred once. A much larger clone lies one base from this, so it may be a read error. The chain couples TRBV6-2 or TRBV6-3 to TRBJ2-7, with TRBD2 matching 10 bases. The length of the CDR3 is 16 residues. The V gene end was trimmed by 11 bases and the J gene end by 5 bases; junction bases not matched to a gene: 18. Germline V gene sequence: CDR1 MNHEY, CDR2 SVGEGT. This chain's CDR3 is CARTPGGSGGYDEQYF. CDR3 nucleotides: TGTGCCCGCACTCCGGGCGGTAGCGGGGGGTACGACGAGCAGTACTTC.

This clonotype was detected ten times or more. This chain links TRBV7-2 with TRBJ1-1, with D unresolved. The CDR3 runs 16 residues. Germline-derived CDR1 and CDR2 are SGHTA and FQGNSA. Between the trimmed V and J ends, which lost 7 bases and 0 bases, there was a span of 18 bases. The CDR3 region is CASKFRPGAMNTEAFF. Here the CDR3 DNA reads TGTGCCAGCAAATTTCGTCCGGGAGCCATGAACACTGAAGCTTTCTTT.

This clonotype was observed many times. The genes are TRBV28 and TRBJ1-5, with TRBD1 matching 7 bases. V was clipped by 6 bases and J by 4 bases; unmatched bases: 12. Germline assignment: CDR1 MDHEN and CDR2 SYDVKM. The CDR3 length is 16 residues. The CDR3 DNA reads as TGTGCCAGCAGCCCACTCTCCGGGACAGTAAATCAGCCCCAGCATTTT. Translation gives CASSPLSGTVNQPQHF.

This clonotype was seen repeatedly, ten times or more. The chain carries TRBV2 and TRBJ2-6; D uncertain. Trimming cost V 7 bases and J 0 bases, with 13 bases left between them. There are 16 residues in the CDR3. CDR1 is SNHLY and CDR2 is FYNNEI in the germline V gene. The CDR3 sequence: CASMRTLGSGANVLTF. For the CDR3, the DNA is TGTGCCAGCATGAGGACCCTCGGCTCTGGGGCCAACGTCCTGACTTTC.

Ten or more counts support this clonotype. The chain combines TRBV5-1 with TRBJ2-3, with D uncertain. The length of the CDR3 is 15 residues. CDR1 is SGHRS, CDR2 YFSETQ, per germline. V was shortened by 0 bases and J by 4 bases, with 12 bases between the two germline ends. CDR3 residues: CASSLASASPDTQYF. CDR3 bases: TGCGCCAGCAGCTTGGCGTCAGCAAGCCCAGATACGCAGTATTTT.

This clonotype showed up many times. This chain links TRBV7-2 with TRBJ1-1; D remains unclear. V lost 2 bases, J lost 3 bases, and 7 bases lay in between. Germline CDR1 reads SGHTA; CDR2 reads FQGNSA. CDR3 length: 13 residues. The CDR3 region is CASSLFRDTEAFF. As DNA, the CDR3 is TGTGCCAGCAGCTTATTTCGGGACACTGAAGCTTTCTTT.

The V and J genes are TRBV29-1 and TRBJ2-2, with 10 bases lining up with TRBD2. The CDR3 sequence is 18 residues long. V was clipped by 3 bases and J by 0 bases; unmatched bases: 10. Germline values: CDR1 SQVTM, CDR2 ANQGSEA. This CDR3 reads CSVEGTSETLANTGELFF. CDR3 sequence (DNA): TGCAGCGTTGAGGGGACTAGCGAAACACTCGCGAACACCGGGGAGCTGTTTTTT.

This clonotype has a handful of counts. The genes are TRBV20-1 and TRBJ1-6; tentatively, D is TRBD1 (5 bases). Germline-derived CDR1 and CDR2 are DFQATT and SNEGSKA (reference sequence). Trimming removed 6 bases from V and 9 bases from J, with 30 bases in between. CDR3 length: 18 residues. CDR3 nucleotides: TGCAGTGCCTCTCGGTGGCGCAGGGTCGCCTTTGCAGGTTCACCCCTCCACTTT. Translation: CSASRWRRVAFAGSPLHF.

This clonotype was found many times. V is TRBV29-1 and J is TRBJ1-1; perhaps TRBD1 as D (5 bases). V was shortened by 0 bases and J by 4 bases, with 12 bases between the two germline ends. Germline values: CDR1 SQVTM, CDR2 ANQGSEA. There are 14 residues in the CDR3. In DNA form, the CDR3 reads TGCAGCGTTGAAGAGATAGGGAGGGGCACTGAAGCTTTCTTT. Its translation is CSVEEIGRGTEAFF.

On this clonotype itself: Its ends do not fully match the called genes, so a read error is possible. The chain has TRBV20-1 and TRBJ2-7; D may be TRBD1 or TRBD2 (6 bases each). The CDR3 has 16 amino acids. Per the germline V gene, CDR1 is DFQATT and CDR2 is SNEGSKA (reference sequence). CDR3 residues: CSASSWGRLDGYEQNF. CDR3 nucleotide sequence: TGCAGTGCTAGTAGTTGGGGGCGACTAGACGGCTACGAGCAGAACTTC.

Written as DNA, the CDR3 is TGTGCCAGCAGTTTATCCGGACAAAGCTATGGCTACACCTTC. Protein sequence: CASSLSGQSYGYTF. This chain connects TRBV28 to TRBJ1-2; TRBD1 is a possible D gene (5 bases). From germline, CDR1 is MDHEN and CDR2 SYDVKM. Trimming shortened V by 1 base and J by 4 bases, and 10 bases separated the two germline ends. There are 14 residues in the CDR3.